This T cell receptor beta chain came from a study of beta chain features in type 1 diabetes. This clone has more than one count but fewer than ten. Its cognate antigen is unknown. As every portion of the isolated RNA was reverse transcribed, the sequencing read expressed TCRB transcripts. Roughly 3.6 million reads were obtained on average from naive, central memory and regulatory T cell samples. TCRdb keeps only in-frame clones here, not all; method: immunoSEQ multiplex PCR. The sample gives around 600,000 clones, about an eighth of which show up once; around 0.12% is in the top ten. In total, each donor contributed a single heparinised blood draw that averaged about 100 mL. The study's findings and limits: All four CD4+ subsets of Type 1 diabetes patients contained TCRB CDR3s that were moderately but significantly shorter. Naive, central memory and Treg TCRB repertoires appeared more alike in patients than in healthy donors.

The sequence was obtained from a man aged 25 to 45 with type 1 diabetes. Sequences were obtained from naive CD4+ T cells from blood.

The CDR3 DNA reads as TGTGCCAGCAGCTTAGGGACAGGGATAGGTATTCAGCCCCAGCATTTT. Amino acids: CASSLGTGIGIQPQHF. The gene calls are TRBV7-9 and TRBJ1-5; 8 bases agree with TRBD1. J was trimmed by 6 bases and V by 1 base; bases with no gene match: 8. The germline V gene encodes CDR1 SEHNR and CDR2 FQNEAQ (reference sequence). The CDR3 loop spans 16 amino acids. Together with reference TRBV7-9 and TRBJ1-5, the CDR3 gives the full variable domain: DTGVSQNPRHKITKRGQNVTFRCDPISEHNRLYWYRQTLGQGPEFLTYFQNEAQLEKSRLLSDRFSAERPKGSFSTLEIQRTEQGDSAMYLCASSLGTGIGIQPQHFGDGTRLSIL.